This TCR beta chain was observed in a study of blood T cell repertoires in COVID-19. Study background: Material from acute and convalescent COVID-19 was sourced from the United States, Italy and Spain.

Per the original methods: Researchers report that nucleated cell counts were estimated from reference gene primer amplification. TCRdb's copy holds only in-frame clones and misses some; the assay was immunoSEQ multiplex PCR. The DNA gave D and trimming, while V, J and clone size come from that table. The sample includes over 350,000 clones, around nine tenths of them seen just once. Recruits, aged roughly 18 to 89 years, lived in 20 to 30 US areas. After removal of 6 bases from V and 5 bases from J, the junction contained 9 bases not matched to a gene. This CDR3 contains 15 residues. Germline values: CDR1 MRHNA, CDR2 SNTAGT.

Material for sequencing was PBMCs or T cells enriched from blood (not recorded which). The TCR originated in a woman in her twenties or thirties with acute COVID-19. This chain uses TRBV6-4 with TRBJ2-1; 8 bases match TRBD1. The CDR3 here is CASSPQGAEDNEQFF. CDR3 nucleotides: TGTGCCAGCAGCCCCCAGGGGGCCGAGGACAATGAGCAGTTCTTC.